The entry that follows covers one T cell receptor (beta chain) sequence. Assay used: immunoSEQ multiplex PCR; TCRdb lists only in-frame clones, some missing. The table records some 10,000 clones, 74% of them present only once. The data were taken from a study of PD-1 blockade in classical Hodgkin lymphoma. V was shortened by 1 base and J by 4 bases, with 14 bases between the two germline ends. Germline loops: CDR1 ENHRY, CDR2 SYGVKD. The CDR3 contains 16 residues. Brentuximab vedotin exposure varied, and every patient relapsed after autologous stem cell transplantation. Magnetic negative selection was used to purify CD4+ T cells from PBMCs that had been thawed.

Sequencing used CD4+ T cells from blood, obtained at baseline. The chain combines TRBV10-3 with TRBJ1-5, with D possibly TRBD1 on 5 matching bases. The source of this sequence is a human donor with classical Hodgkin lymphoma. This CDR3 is CAISEFPGTDNQPQHF. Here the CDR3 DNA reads TGTGCCATCAGTGAGTTCCCCGGGACTGATAATCAGCCCCAGCATTTT.